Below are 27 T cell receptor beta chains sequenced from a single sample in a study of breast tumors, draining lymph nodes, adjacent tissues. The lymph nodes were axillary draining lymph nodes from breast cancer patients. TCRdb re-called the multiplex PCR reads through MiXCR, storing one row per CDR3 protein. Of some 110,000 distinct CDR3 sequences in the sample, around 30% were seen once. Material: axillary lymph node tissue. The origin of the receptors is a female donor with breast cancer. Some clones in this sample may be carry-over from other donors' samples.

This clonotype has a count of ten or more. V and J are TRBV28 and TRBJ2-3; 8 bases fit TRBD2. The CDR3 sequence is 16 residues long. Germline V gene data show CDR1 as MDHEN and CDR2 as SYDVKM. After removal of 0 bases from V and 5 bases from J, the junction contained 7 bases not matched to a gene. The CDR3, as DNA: TGTGCCAGCAGTTTATGGAAGCGGGAGAGGGTAGATACGCAGTATTTT. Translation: CASSLWKRERVDTQYF. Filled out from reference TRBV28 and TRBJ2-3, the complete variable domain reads DVKVTQSSRYLVKRTGEKVFLECVQDMDHENMFWYRQDPGLGLRLIYFSYDVKMKEKGDIPEGYSVSREKKERFSLILESASTNQTSMYLCASSLWKRERVDTQYFGPGTRLTVL.

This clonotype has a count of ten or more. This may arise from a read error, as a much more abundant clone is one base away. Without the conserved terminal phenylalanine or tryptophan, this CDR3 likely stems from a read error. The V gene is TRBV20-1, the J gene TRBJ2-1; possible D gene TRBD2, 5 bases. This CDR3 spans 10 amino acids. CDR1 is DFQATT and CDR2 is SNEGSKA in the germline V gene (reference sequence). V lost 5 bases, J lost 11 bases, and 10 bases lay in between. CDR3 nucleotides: TGCAGTGCTTCCAGAGGGCAGCAGTTCTCC. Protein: CSASRGQQFS.

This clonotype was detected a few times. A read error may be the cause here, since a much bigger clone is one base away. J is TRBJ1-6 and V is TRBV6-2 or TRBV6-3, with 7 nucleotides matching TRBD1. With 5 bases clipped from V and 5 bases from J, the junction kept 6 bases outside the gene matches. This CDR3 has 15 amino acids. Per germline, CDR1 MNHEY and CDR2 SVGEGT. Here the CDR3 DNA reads TGTGCCAGCAGTAGCGACAGGGTAAATAATTCACCCCTCCACTTT. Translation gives CASSSDRVNNSPLHF.

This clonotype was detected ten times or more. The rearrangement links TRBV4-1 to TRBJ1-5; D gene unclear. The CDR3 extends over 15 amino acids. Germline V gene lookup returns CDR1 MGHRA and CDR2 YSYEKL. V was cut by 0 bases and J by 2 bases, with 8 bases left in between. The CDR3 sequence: CASSQDPGGNQPQHF. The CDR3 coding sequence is TGCGCCAGCAGCCAAGACCCTGGGGGCAATCAGCCCCAGCATTTT.

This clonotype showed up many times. The CDR3 reads CATSDPDKSSYNEQFF. CDR3 coding DNA: TGTGCCACCAGTGACCCTGACAAGAGCTCCTACAATGAGCAGTTCTTC. The chain couples TRBV24-1 to TRBJ2-1; D is uncertain. V was clipped by 4 bases and J by 0 bases, with 12 bases between them. The CDR3 covers 16 residues. Germline V lookup: CDR1 KGHDR, CDR2 SFDVKD.

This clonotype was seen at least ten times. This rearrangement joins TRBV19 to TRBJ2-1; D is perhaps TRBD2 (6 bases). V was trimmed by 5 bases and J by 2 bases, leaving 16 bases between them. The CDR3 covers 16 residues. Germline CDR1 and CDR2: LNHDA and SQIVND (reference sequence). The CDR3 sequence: CASSSQGGGTYNEQFF. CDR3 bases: TGTGCCAGTAGTTCCCAGGGAGGAGGCACCTACAATGAGCAGTTCTTC.

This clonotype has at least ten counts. The CDR3, as DNA: TGTGCCAGCAGCGATACCGGAAGGGGGCAAGAGACCCAGTACTTC. Translation: CASSDTGRGQETQYF. This chain links TRBV5-6 with TRBJ2-5; TRBD1 is a possible D gene (6 bases). The germline gives CDR1 SGHDT, CDR2 YYEEEE. V lost 4 bases and J lost 2, with 15 bases in between. The CDR3 runs 15 residues.

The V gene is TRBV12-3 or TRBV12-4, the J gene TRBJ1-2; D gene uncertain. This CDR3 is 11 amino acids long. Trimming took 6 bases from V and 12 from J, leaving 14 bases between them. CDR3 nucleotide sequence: TGTGCCAGCAGCCGGGTCTCTGGAAACACCTTC. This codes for CASSRVSGNTF.

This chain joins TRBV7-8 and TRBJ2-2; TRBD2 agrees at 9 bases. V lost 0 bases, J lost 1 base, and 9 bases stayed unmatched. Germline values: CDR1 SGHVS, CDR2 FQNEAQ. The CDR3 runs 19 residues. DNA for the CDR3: TGTGCCAGCAGCTTAGCGCGGGGGACTAGCTCCAAGAACACCGGGGAGCTGTTTTTT. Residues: CASSLARGTSSKNTGELFF.

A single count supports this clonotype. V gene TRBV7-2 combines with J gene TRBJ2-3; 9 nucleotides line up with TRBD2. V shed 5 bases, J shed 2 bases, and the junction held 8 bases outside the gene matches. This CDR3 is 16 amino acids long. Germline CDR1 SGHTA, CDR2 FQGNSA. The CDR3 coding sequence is TGTGCCAGCAGCAAGGGGACTAGCTATATCACAGATACGCAGTATTTT. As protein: CASSKGTSYITDTQYF.

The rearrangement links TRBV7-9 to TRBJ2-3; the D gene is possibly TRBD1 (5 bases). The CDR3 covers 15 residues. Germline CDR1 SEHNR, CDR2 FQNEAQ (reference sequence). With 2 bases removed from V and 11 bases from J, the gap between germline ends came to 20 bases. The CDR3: CASSLRQGGHNEQYF. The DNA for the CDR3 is TGTGCCAGCAGCTTAAGGCAGGGTGGCCACAATGAGCAGTATTTT.

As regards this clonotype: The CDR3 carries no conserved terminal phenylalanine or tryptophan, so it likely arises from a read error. As DNA, the CDR3 is TGTGCCAGCAGCTCAACTAGCGGGAGAACCGAGCAGTACCTC. Translated, it gives CASSSTSGRTEQYL. The chain employs TRBV7-2 and TRBJ2-7; 11 bases are a match to TRBD2. V was pared by 4 bases and J by 6 bases, with 5 bases of the junction left unmatched. Germline values: CDR1 SGHTA, CDR2 FQGNSA. The CDR3 runs 14 residues.

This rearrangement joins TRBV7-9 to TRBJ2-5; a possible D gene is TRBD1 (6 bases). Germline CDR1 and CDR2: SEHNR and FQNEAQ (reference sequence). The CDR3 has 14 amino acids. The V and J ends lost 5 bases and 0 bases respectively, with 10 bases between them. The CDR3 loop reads CASSGGRDQETQYF. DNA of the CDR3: TGTGCCAGCAGCGGGGGCCGTGACCAAGAGACCCAGTACTTC.

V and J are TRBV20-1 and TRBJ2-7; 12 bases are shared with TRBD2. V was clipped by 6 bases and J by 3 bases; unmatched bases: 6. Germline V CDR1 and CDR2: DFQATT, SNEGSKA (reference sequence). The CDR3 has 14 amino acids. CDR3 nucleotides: TGCAGTGCACAGACGGGACTAGCGGGCTACGAGCAGTACTTC. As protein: CSAQTGLAGYEQYF.

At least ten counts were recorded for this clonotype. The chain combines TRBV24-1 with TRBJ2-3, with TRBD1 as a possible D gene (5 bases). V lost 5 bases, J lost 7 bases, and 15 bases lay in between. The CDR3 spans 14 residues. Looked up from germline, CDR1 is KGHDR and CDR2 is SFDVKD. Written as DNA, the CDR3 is TGTGCCACCAGTGTTTTAGGGGTTGTGCATACGCAGTATTTT. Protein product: CATSVLGVVHTQYF.

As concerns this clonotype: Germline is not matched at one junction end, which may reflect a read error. Here the CDR3 DNA reads TGTGCCAGTAGGGTCCTGGTCGCAACTAATGAAAAACTGTTCTTT. This sequence encodes CASRVLVATNEKLFF. The chain couples TRBV19 to TRBJ1-4; D gene unclear. This CDR3 comprises 15 residues. The V gene's germline CDR1 is LNHDA and CDR2 SQIVND (reference sequence).

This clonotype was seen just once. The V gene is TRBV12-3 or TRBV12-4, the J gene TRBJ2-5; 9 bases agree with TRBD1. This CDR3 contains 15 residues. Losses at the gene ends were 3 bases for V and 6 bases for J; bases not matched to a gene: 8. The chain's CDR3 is CASSFRQGGGKTQYF. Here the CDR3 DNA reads TGTGCCAGCAGTTTCAGACAGGGGGGTGGGAAGACCCAGTACTTC.

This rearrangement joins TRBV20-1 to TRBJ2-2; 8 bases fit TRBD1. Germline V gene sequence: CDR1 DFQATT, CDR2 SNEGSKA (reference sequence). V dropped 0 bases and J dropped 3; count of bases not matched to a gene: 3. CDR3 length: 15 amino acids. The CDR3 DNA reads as TGCAGTGCTAGAGATCGGGACAGGTACACCGGGGAGCTGTTTTTT. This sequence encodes CSARDRDRYTGELFF.

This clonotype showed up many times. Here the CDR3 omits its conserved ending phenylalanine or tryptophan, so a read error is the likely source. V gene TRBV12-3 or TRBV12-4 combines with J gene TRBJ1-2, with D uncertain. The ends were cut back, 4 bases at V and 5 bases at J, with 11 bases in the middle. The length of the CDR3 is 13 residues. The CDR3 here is CASSSTGGYGYTS. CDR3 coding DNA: TGTGCCAGCAGTTCGACTGGAGGTTATGGCTACACCTCC.

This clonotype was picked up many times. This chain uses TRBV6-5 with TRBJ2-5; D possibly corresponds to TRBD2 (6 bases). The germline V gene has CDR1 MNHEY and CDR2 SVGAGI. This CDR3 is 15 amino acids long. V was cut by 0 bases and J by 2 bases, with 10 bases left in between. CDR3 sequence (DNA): TGTGCCAGCAGTTACTCGCGGGGTAGGCAAGAGACCCAGTACTTC. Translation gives CASSYSRGRQETQYF.

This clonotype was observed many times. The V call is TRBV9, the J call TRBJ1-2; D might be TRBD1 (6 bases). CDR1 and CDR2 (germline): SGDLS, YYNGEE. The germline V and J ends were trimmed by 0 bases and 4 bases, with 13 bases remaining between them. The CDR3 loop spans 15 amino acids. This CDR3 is CASSVDNTGSYGYTF. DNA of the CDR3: TGTGCCAGCAGCGTAGATAACACAGGGTCCTATGGCTACACCTTC.

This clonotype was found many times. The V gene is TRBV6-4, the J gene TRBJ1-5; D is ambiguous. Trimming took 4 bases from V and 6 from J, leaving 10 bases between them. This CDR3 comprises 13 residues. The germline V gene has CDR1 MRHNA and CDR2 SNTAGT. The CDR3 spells CASSAGRSQPQHF. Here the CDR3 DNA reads TGTGCCAGCAGTGCGGGCAGAAGTCAGCCCCAGCATTTT.

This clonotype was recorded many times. Here the CDR3 DNA reads TGTGCCAGCAGCTCCCGGACTGGCGGGGGCACAGATACGCAGTATTTT. Protein: CASSSRTGGGTDTQYF. The genes are TRBV7-6 and TRBJ2-3, with a weak D call TRBD2 (6 bases). In germline, CDR1 is SGHVS, CDR2 FNYEAQ. CDR3 length equals 16 residues. V was cut by 4 bases and J by 1 base, with 15 bases left in between.

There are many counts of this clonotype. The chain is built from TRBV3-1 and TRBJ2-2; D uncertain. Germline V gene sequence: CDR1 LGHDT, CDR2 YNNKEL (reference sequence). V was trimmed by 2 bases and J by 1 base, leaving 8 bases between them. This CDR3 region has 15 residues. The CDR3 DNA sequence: TGTGCCAGCAGCCAAAATGGGGTGAACACCGGGGAGCTGTTTTTT. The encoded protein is CASSQNGVNTGELFF.

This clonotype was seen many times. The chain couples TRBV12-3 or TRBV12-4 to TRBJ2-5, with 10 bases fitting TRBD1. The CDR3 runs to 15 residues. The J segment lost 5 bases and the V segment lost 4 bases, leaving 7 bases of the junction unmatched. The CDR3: CASSCQGQGYETQYF. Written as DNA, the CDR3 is TGTGCCAGCAGTTGCCAGGGACAGGGGTATGAGACCCAGTACTTC.

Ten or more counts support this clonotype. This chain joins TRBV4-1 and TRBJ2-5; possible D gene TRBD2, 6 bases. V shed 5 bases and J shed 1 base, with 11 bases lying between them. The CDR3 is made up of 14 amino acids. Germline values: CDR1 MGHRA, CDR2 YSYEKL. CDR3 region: CASSATGGQETQYF. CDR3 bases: TGCGCCAGCAGCGCTACCGGGGGCCAAGAGACCCAGTACTTC.

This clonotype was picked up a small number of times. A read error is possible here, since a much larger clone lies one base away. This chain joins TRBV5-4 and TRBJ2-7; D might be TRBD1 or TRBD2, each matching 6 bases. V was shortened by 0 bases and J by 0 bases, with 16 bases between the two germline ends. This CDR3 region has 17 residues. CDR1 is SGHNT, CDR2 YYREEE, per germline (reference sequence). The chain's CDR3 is CASSLGGAHYSSYEQYF. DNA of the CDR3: TGTGCCAGCAGCTTGGGGGGGGCACACTATAGCTCCTACGAGCAGTACTTC.